This section outlines one T cell receptor beta chain sequence together with its context. Its matching antigen is unknown. The data originate from a study of monozygotic twins with inflammatory bowel disease. Study-level findings and limits: Twins classed as concordant or discordant showed no difference in repertoire similarity, possibly from limited power.

The template-switching step introduced UMIs that carried a 6-nucleotide sample barcode. From the 5' RACE reads, TCRdb lists one entry per CDR3 protein and no DNA. The listing records more than 110,000 distinct CDR3 sequences. From germline, CDR1 is ENHRY and CDR2 SYGVKD. The CDR3 has 13 residues. The sequence derives from a human donor with ulcerative colitis or Crohn's disease, or a healthy co-twin of an affected twin (not recorded which). The V gene is TRBV10-3, the J gene TRBJ2-2; the TCRdb call, TRBD2, lacks DNA for checking. The sequencing input was blood. The CDR3 protein is CATATSRTGELFF.